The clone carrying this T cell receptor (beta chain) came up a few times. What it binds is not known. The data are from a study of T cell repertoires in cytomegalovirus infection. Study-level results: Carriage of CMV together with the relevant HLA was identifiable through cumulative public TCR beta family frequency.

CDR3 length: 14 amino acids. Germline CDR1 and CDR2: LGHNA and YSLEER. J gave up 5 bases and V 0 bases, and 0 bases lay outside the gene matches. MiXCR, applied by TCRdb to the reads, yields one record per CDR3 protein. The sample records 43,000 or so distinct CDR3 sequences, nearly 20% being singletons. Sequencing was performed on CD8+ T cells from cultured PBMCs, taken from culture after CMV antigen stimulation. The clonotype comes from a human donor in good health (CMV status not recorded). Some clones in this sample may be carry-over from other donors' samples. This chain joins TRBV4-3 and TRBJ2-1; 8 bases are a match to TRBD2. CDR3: CASSQETSDNEQFF. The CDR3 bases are TGCGCCAGCAGCCAAGAGACTAGCGACAATGAGCAGTTCTTC.